Below, 11 T cell receptor beta chains from the same sample are listed, as sequenced in a study of early T cells in non-severe SARS-CoV-2 infection. MiXCR, applied by TCRdb to the 5' RACE reads, yields one record per CDR3 protein. The sample includes some 25,000 distinct CDR3 sequences, 3.5% to 5% of them seen just once. Sequencing was done on a sample of whole blood. Source of these receptors: an adult who was a healthcare worker with PCR-confirmed SARS-CoV-2 infection or an uninfected control (not recorded which).

The chain joins TRBV18 to TRBJ2-3; 9 nucleotides agree with TRBD1. Losses at the gene ends were 1 base for V and 4 bases for J; bases not matched to a gene: 12. The CDR3 totals 18 residues. Germline V CDR1 and CDR2: KGHSH, LQKENI. The CDR3: CASSPLSLGQGHSDTQYF. In DNA, the CDR3 is TGTGCCAGCTCACCACTTTCCCTGGGACAGGGTCATTCAGATACGCAGTATTTT.

This clonotype was recorded many times. V and J are TRBV20-1 and TRBJ1-3, with 7 nucleotides matching TRBD1. Germline-derived CDR1 and CDR2 are DFQATT and SNEGSKA (reference sequence). The V segment lost 6 bases and the J segment 4 bases; nucleotides outside the gene matches: 9. The CDR3 consists of 14 residues. CDR3 coding DNA: TGCAGTGCCCGCAGGGGGGGATACGGAAACACCATATATTTT. The encoded protein is CSARRGGYGNTIYF.

There are many counts of this clonotype. The chain couples TRBV7-8 to TRBJ2-1, with TRBD2 matching 10 bases. The V and J ends lost 0 bases and 8 bases, in that order; junction bases with no gene match: 10. Germline V gene lookup returns CDR1 SGHVS and CDR2 FQNEAQ. CDR3 length: 17 residues. The CDR3 loop reads CASSLAVASGSIHEQFF. CDR3 nucleotides: TGTGCCAGCAGCTTAGCGGTCGCTAGCGGGAGTATCCATGAGCAGTTCTTC.

This chain connects TRBV4-1 to TRBJ2-2; TRBD2 aligns across 7 bases. This CDR3 is built from 16 residues. CDR1 MGHRA and CDR2 YSYEKL come from the germline V gene. Trimming at V came to 6 bases and at J to 2 bases, leaving 9 bases not matched to a gene. This chain's CDR3 is CASSKASGPNTGELFF. In DNA, the CDR3 is TGCGCCAGCAGTAAAGCTAGCGGACCAAACACCGGGGAGCTGTTTTTT.

The chain couples TRBV11-2 to TRBJ2-5; D gene unclear. V gave up 0 bases and J gave up 9 bases, with 8 bases separating them. CDR1 SGHAT and CDR2 FQNNGV come from the germline V gene. The CDR3 loop spans 12 amino acids. In nucleotides, the CDR3 is TGTGCCAGCAGCTTAGAGGGTTTTGCCCAGTACTTC. This codes for CASSLEGFAQYF.

This clonotype showed up many times. The chain employs TRBV7-9 and TRBJ2-7, with D perhaps TRBD2 (5 bases). This CDR3 comprises 13 residues. Trimming took 4 bases from V and 7 from J, leaving 14 bases between them. CDR1 and CDR2 from the germline V gene are SEHNR and FQNEAQ (reference sequence). The CDR3 spells CASSYSGSTEQYF. As DNA, the CDR3 is TGTGCCAGCAGCTACTCGGGAAGTACAGAGCAGTACTTC.

This clonotype has just a few counts. The V call is TRBV6-2 or TRBV6-3, the J call TRBJ2-2; D is undetermined. Germline-derived CDR1 and CDR2 are MNHEY and SVGEGT. This CDR3 spans 12 amino acids. Trimming cost V 2 bases and J 6 bases, with 4 bases left between them. As DNA, the CDR3 is TGTGCCAGCAGTTACGGTGCCGGGGAGCTGTTTTTT. Its translation is CASSYGAGELFF.

This clonotype was seen only a few times. The rearrangement joins TRBV11-2 to TRBJ1-1; 11 bases align to TRBD1. The CDR3 sequence is 16 residues long. The V gene's germline CDR1 is SGHAT and CDR2 FQNNGV. With 5 bases clipped from V and 10 bases from J, the junction kept 15 bases outside the gene matches. The DNA for the CDR3 is TGTGCCAGCAGCGCCGGGTTTACTGGACAGGGGGCCGTAGCTTTCTTT. It encodes CASSAGFTGQGAVAFF.

There are many counts of this clonotype. The V and J genes are TRBV5-1 and TRBJ2-1; a weak D match, TRBD2 (5 bases). Germline-derived CDR1 and CDR2 are SGHRS and YFSETQ. Trimming took off 4 bases at V and 9 bases at J, with 17 bases between the two ends. The length of the CDR3 is 14 residues. In DNA form, the CDR3 reads TGCGCCAGCAGCCCCGCGAGTAGCGCCGGTGAGCAGTTCTTC. Protein: CASSPASSAGEQFF.

Ten or more counts support this clonotype. The chain recombines TRBV12-3 or TRBV12-4 with TRBJ2-2; D unclear. V dropped 3 bases and J dropped 5 bases, with 10 bases sitting between them. CDR3 length: 14 residues. The CDR3 DNA reads as TGTGCCAGCAGTTTTGCCCCCGCGACCGGGGAGCTGTTTTTT. Protein product: CASSFAPATGELFF.

This chain links TRBV21-1 with TRBJ1-2; the DNA was not used to check the table's D call, TRBD1. TRBV21-1 is assigned pseudogene status. The CDR3 runs to 17 residues. The CDR3 region has the DNA TGTGCCAGCAGCCCTACAACCCAGTCCGGGACAGACTATGGCTACACCTTC. This codes for CASSPTTQSGTDYGYTF.